This passage covers 24 T cell receptor beta chains from one sample sequenced in a study of cytomegalovirus exposure and HLA in healthy donors. Vbeta (60) and Jbeta (13) primers were used in the PCR. Sequencing used immunoSEQ multiplex PCR; TCRdb keeps in-frame clones, though not all of them. In the table there are around 90,000 clones, more than 65% of which are singletons. Sequencing input: PBMCs. Receptor source: a man aged 25 to 40 in good health and CMV-seronegative.

The V call is TRBV7-9, the J call TRBJ1-2; TRBD1 aligns across 8 bases. The CDR3 totals 15 residues. V trimming: 4 bases; J trimming: 6 bases; junction bases outside the gene matches: 10. Germline values: CDR1 SEHNR, CDR2 FQNEAQ (reference sequence). The CDR3 region is CASSSHDRGPDGYTF. Here the CDR3 DNA reads TGTGCCAGCAGCTCGCATGACAGGGGCCCGGATGGCTACACCTTC. Based on the CDR3 plus reference TRBV7-9 and TRBJ1-2, the full variable domain is DTGVSQNPRHKITKRGQNVTFRCDPISEHNRLYWYRQTLGQGPEFLTYFQNEAQLEKSRLLSDRFSAERPKGSFSTLEIQRTEQGDSAMYLCASSSHDRGPDGYTFGSGTRLTVV.

V and J are TRBV7-3 and TRBJ2-2; D call uncertain. This CDR3 has 13 amino acids. The V and J ends lost 1 base and 6 bases respectively, with 6 bases between them. Germline CDR1 SGHTA, CDR2 FQGTGA. CDR3 loop: CASSLIQSGELFF. DNA of the CDR3: TGTGCCAGCAGCTTAATTCAATCCGGGGAGCTGTTTTTT.

The chain is built from TRBV9 and TRBJ2-1, with TRBD2 matching over 9 bases. The CDR3 is 17 amino acids. Germline trimming cut 0 bases from V and 4 bases from J; bases unmatched to any gene: 8. Germline V lookup: CDR1 SGDLS, CDR2 YYNGEE. DNA of the CDR3: TGTGCCAGCAGCGTAGAGGCGTTGACTAGCGGATACAATGAGCAGTTCTTC. This encodes CASSVEALTSGYNEQFF.

This clone has only one observation. This chain links TRBV5-4 with TRBJ1-1; 9 bases are shared with TRBD1. Trimming at V came to 1 base and at J to 0 bases, leaving 4 bases not matched to a gene. The CDR3 sequence is 16 residues long. Germline CDR1 is SGHNT and CDR2 is YYREEE (reference sequence). The CDR3 DNA reads TGTGCCAGCAGCTTGAGGGACAGGGTAGTGAACACTGAAGCTTTCTTT. Its protein is CASSLRDRVVNTEAFF. The full variable domain, completed using reference TRBV5-4 and TRBJ1-1, is ETGVTQSPTHLIKTRGQQVTLRCSSQSGHNTVSWYQQALGQGPQFIFQYYREEENGRGNFPPRFSGLQFPNYSSELNVNALELDDSALYLCASSLRDRVVNTEAFFGQGTRLTVV.

The chain combines TRBV28 with TRBJ1-5; a possible D gene is TRBD1 (5 bases). The CDR3 has 12 residues. The V and J ends lost 11 bases and 2 bases respectively, with 10 bases between them. Germline V gene lookup returns CDR1 MDHEN and CDR2 SYDVKM. The CDR3 bases are TGTGCCTCGGGGGTCGGCAATCAGCCCCAGCATTTT. Translated: CASGVGNQPQHF.

The DNA of the CDR3 is TGTGCCAGCAGTTCTGATAGCCATATCACAGATACGCAGTATTTT. It specifies CASSSDSHITDTQYF. The J gene is TRBJ2-3, the V gene TRBV27; the D is unclear. Trimming took off 4 bases at V and 2 bases at J, with 13 bases between the two ends. The CDR3 has 15 amino acids. CDR1 MNHEY and CDR2 SMNVEV come from the germline V gene (reference sequence).

This clone appeared a few times. This chain connects TRBV5-4 to TRBJ2-7; a weak D match, TRBD2 (6 bases). The V gene lost 1 base and the J gene lost 7 bases, with 18 bases spanning the gap. CDR1 and CDR2 from the germline V gene are SGHNT and YYREEE (reference sequence). CDR3 length equals 15 residues. The CDR3 region has the DNA TGTGCCAGCAGCTTGACGGGGGAGGCCCGTTGGGAGCAGTACTTC. Translated: CASSLTGEARWEQYF.

The chain has TRBV6-5 and TRBJ1-1; 11 bases are a match to TRBD1. V shed 7 bases, J shed 6 bases, and the junction held 10 bases outside the gene matches. Germline CDR1 MNHEY, CDR2 SVGAGI. The CDR3 consists of 15 residues. The CDR3 reads CASTPPGQGASEAFF. The CDR3 nucleotides are TGTGCCAGCACCCCACCCGGACAGGGGGCCTCTGAAGCTTTCTTT.

The chain employs TRBV6-5 and TRBJ2-7; TRBD2 matches at 10 bases. CDR3 length equals 16 residues. The V and J ends lost 4 bases and 1 base, in that order; junction bases with no gene match: 7. Germline V gives CDR1 MNHEY, CDR2 SVGAGI. CDR3 bases: TGTGCCAGCAGTTCCTCCCCTAGCGGGGGTTCCTACGAGCAGTACTTC. As protein: CASSSSPSGGSYEQYF.

The J gene is TRBJ1-5, the V gene TRBV7-8; 8 bases are shared with TRBD1. Germline CDR1 reads SGHVS; CDR2 reads FQNEAQ. The CDR3 is made up of 14 amino acids. The trim removed 5 bases at V and 4 bases at J, leaving 4 bases unmatched. This CDR3 reads CASSRTGINQPQHF. CDR3 coding DNA: TGTGCCAGCAGCCGGACAGGGATTAATCAGCCCCAGCATTTT.

The chain carries TRBV27 and TRBJ1-1, with 7 bases matching TRBD1. The CDR3 has 14 residues. Germline lookup yields CDR1 MNHEY and CDR2 SMNVEV (reference sequence). The V gene end was trimmed by 7 bases and the J gene end by 3 bases; junction bases not matched to a gene: 8. The CDR3 coding sequence is TGTGCCAGCATCCCTGACAGGGATGACACTGAAGCTTTCTTT. This encodes CASIPDRDDTEAFF.

This clone is a singleton in its sample. V usage is TRBV30 and J usage is TRBJ1-2; unclear D gene. The CDR3 is made up of 16 amino acids. Trimming removed 1 base from V and 0 bases from J, with 15 bases in between. The germline V gene encodes CDR1 GTSNPN and CDR2 SVGIG (reference sequence). CDR3: CAWSGKRGIANYGYTF. CDR3 DNA sequence: TGTGCCTGGAGTGGAAAACGGGGAATAGCTAACTATGGCTACACCTTC.

The rearrangement links TRBV6-4 to TRBJ2-1, with a possible D match to TRBD2 (5 bases). This CDR3 spans 14 amino acids. Trimming shortened V by 2 bases and J by 7 bases, and 12 bases separated the two germline ends. CDR1 MRHNA and CDR2 SNTAGT come from the germline V gene. The CDR3: CASSDREGGNEQFF. Here the CDR3 DNA reads TGTGCCAGCAGTGACAGGGAAGGAGGTAATGAGCAGTTCTTC.

The rearrangement links TRBV9 to TRBJ1-4; 9 bases align to TRBD1. The CDR3 runs 16 residues. Per the germline V gene, CDR1 is SGDLS and CDR2 is YYNGEE. Germline trimming cut 0 bases from V and 4 bases from J; bases unmatched to any gene: 4. The DNA of the CDR3 is TGTGCCAGCAGCGTAGCTGGGACAGGGCTTAATGAAAAACTGTTTTTT. Translation: CASSVAGTGLNEKLFF.

This clone has a single count. This chain joins TRBV5-4 and TRBJ2-2; weak D call: TRBD1 (5 bases). The germline V gene encodes CDR1 SGHNT and CDR2 YYREEE (reference sequence). V was trimmed by 4 bases and J by 4 bases, leaving 14 bases between them. This CDR3 is built from 15 residues. The DNA of the CDR3 is TGTGCCAGCAGCCTCGATCAGGGTTCCACCGGGGAGCTGTTTTTT. As protein: CASSLDQGSTGELFF.

This chain connects TRBV7-3 to TRBJ2-7; TRBD2 might be the D (6 bases). CDR3 size: 14 residues. Between the trimmed V and J ends, which lost 5 bases and 3 bases, there was a span of 14 bases. Germline CDR1 reads SGHTA; CDR2 reads FQGTGA. The CDR3 DNA sequence: TGTGCCAGCAGCGTCGCGGGGTTCGGCTACGAGCAGTACTTC. It is translated as CASSVAGFGYEQYF.

This chain links TRBV6-5 with TRBJ1-2; D uncertain. The length of the CDR3 is 16 residues. The V end was cut by 0 bases, the J end by 5 bases, with 16 bases between. The germline CDR1 and CDR2 sequences are MNHEY and SVGAGI. CDR3 residues: CASSYSTAGLKYGYTF. For the CDR3, the DNA is TGTGCCAGCAGTTACTCGACTGCGGGGTTAAAGTATGGCTACACCTTC.

The J gene is TRBJ1-1, the V gene TRBV9, with a tentative D call TRBD1 (6 bases). CDR1 is SGDLS, CDR2 YYNGEE, per germline. This CDR3 comprises 14 residues. The V and J ends lost 1 base and 5 bases respectively, with 12 bases between them. CDR3 sequence: CASSVNRDRTEAFF. CDR3 coding DNA: TGTGCCAGCAGCGTAAACAGGGATAGGACTGAAGCTTTCTTT.

This clone was picked up a small number of times. The V and J genes are TRBV6-5 and TRBJ1-2; 8 bases are a match to TRBD1. Germline V CDR1 and CDR2: MNHEY, SVGAGI. The CDR3 has 14 amino acids. V lost 0 bases to trimming and J lost 3 bases; unmatched junction nucleotides: 0. CDR3 residues: CASSYSTGDYGYTF. Written as DNA, the CDR3 is TGTGCCAGCAGTTACTCGACAGGGGACTATGGCTACACCTTC.

V is TRBV13 and J is TRBJ1-6; possible D gene TRBD1, 5 bases. Germline values: CDR1 PRHDT, CDR2 FYEKMQ (reference sequence). With 2 bases removed from V and 4 bases from J, the gap between germline ends came to 12 bases. The CDR3 covers 16 residues. The CDR3 DNA sequence: TGTGCCAGCAGCTTATTTCAAACAGGTTATAATTCACCCCTCCACTTT. Residues: CASSLFQTGYNSPLHF.

The chain has TRBV9 and TRBJ1-4; weak D call: TRBD1 (5 bases). This CDR3 has 17 residues. V was pared by 0 bases and J by 3 bases, with 15 bases between. The germline V gene has CDR1 SGDLS and CDR2 YYNGEE. The CDR3 DNA reads TGTGCCAGCAGCGTAGGCCACGGGGGACCGGCTAATGAAAAACTGTTTTTT. It specifies CASSVGHGGPANEKLFF.

This clone showed up just once. The chain employs TRBV5-8 and TRBJ1-4; possible D gene TRBD1, 6 bases. Trimming took off 4 bases at V and 4 bases at J, with 14 bases between the two ends. The CDR3 has 15 amino acids. CDR1 and CDR2 from the germline V gene are SGHTS and YDEGEE. CDR3 protein: CASSLGTTLNEKLFF. Written as DNA, the CDR3 is TGTGCCAGCAGCCTTGGGACAACTCTTAATGAAAAACTGTTTTTT.

The chain is built from TRBV7-2 and TRBJ1-5, with a tentative D call TRBD1 (5 bases). This CDR3 region has 15 residues. Per the germline V gene, CDR1 is SGHTA and CDR2 is FQGNSA. V was pared by 2 bases and J by 0 bases, with 8 bases between. CDR3 sequence reads: CASSLRGNSNQPQHF. The CDR3 nucleotides read TGTGCCAGCAGCTTACGGGGGAATAGCAATCAGCCCCAGCATTTT.

The genes are TRBV11-2 and TRBJ2-7; 9 bases align to TRBD1. V dropped 5 bases and J dropped 2; count of bases not matched to a gene: 10. The CDR3 consists of 16 residues. From germline, CDR1 is SGHAT and CDR2 FQNNGV. CDR3 in amino acids: CASSNAVDRGPYEQYF. CDR3 coding DNA: TGTGCCAGCAGCAATGCCGTGGACAGGGGCCCCTACGAGCAGTACTTC.